This is a list of T cell receptor beta chains from one sample in a study of CD8+ T cells in alopecia areata. Produced via immunoSEQ multiplex PCR; TCRdb's table is partial and in-frame only. The sample consists of about 280,000 clones, 58% of them appearing once. This specimen was CD4+ T cells sorted from blood, taken at week 24, from a patient treated with tofacitinib. These receptors were taken from a human donor with alopecia areata. The CDR3 runs from the conserved cysteine through the conserved F or W. D genes are given only for firm matches. Only some rows state a clone size, as once, few, many or a class for expanded clones.

v_call	clone_size	j_call	d_call	cdr3_nt	cdr3_aa
TRBV30	NA	TRBJ2-7	NA	TGTGCCTGGAGAGGCGGGGGCCTCTACGAGCAGTACTTC	CAWRGGGLYEQYF
TRBV5-6	NA	TRBJ2-5	NA	TGTGCCAGCAGCTTAGTTAGTCGAGGAGAGACCCAGTACTTC	CASSLVSRGETQYF
TRBV19	NA	TRBJ1-4	NA	TGTGCCAGTAGTATAAGGACAAAGAATGAAAAACTGTTTTTT	CASSIRTKNEKLFF
TRBV30	NA	TRBJ2-3	TRBD1	TGTGCCTGGACCGGGACAGTGAAAAATCGGGGCACAGATACGCAGTATTTT	CAWTGTVKNRGTDTQYF
TRBV9	NA	TRBJ1-1	NA	TGTGCCAGCAGCGTAGACCGCGGAGAGCCCTCCGAAGCTTTCTTT	CASSVDRGEPSEAFF
TRBV7-2	few	TRBJ1-3	NA	TGTGCCAGCAGCTTAGGGGCCAGGGGCTCTGGAAACACCATATATTTT	CASSLGARGSGNTIYF
TRBV7-2	NA	TRBJ1-2	NA	TGTGCCAGCAGCAGGGAGCATTCCGGGGCATCTGGCTACACCTTC	CASSREHSGASGYTF
TRBV7-6	NA	TRBJ1-1	NA	TGTGCCAGCAGCTCTTTGGGCTCGAACACTGAAGCTTTCTTT	CASSSLGSNTEAFF
TRBV30	NA	TRBJ2-3	NA	TGTGCCTGGACCGCCTTTCAGGGTTTGGCAGATACGCAGTATTTT	CAWTAFQGLADTQYF
TRBV9	few	TRBJ2-3	NA	TGTGCCAGCAGCTTCAGGGGGGCTGGGACAGATACGCAGTATTTT	CASSFRGAGTDTQYF
TRBV28	few	TRBJ1-6	TRBD1	TGTGCCAGCAGATTACAGGGGATTAATTCACCCCTCCACTTT	CASRLQGINSPLHF
TRBV18	few	TRBJ1-6	TRBD1	TGTGCCAGCTCGCTGGAGGGACAGGGGGGCCTCCCCCTCCACTTT	CASSLEGQGGLPLHF
TRBV29-1	NA	TRBJ1-3	NA	TGCAGCGTTGAAAAGACAGGCTCTGGAAACACCATATATTTT	CSVEKTGSGNTIYF
TRBV5-1	NA	TRBJ2-6	NA	TGCGCCAGCAGCTCGTCCTCTGGGGCCAACGTCCTGACTTTC	CASSSSSGANVLTF
TRBV9	NA	TRBJ2-7	NA	TGTGCCAGCAGCGTAGCCGATGAGGGCTCCTACGAGCAGTACTTC	CASSVADEGSYEQYF
TRBV6-5	NA	TRBJ2-1	NA	TGTGCCAGCACCCACCGCCCTCTGGGTAATGAGCAGTTCTTC	CASTHRPLGNEQFF
TRBV14	NA	TRBJ2-2	TRBD2	TGTGCCAGCAGCCAAGTCGGTCTAGCGGGGGTGACCGGGGAGCTGTTTTTT	CASSQVGLAGVTGELFF
TRBV5-1	NA	TRBJ2-3	TRBD2	TGCGCCAGCAGCTTGGATCCAGCGGGGAACACAGATACGCAGTATTTT	CASSLDPAGNTDTQYF
TRBV6-1	NA	TRBJ2-5	NA	TGTGCCAGCAGTCTCCGGGTCCGGGAGACCCAGTACTTC	CASSLRVRETQYF
TRBV28	NA	TRBJ2-7	NA	TGTGCCAGCAGCCCAGGACAGAACCCAACCCCGCAGTACTTC	CASSPGQNPTPQYF
TRBV6-5	NA	TRBJ2-5	NA	TGTGCCAGCAGTTACGCGGGGAGGGAGACCCAGTACTTC	CASSYAGRETQYF
TRBV28	few	TRBJ2-3	TRBD2	TGTGCCAGCATGAGCGGGGGGCGAGATACGCAGTATTTT	CASMSGGRDTQYF
TRBV29-1	NA	TRBJ1-1	NA	TGCAGCGTTCTCTTGGACGTGGCGACTGAAGCTTTCTTT	CSVLLDVATEAFF
TRBV7-2	few	TRBJ2-7	NA	TGTGCCAGCAGCTTAATCGGCCCGATCTCCTACGAGCAGTACTTC	CASSLIGPISYEQYF